A single sample gave rise to the 5 T cell receptor beta chains below, sequenced in a study of T cell responses to AZD1222 COVID-19 vaccine. Clones were sequenced by immunoSEQ multiplex PCR, and TCRdb holds only the in-frame ones, with some missing. The repertoire holds over 100,000 clones, with 90% as singletons. The starting material was peripheral blood, obtained on day 0 of AZD1222 vaccination. The receptors shown here come from an adult in good health.

This chain links TRBV7-8 with TRBJ2-3; 7 nucleotides match TRBD2. Germline V gene lookup returns CDR1 SGHVS and CDR2 FQNEAQ. V lost 2 bases, J lost 1 base, and 6 bases stayed unmatched. This CDR3 is built from 16 residues. The CDR3 reads CASSLLGGGRTDTQYF. Here the CDR3 DNA reads TGTGCCAGCAGCTTATTAGGCGGGGGTCGCACAGATACGCAGTATTTT.

The chain carries TRBV19 and TRBJ1-1; D possibly corresponds to TRBD1 (6 bases). The length of the CDR3 is 11 residues. Trimming took 10 bases from V and 9 from J, leaving 15 bases between them. CDR1 is LNHDA and CDR2 is SQIVND in the germline V gene (reference sequence). Here the CDR3 reads CAIQGRGQAFF. The CDR3 DNA follows: TGTGCCATACAGGGTCGTGGACAAGCTTTCTTT.

This clone was recorded only once. The genes are TRBV4-1 and TRBJ2-2; D is possibly TRBD2 (5 bases). Germline CDR1 MGHRA, CDR2 YSYEKL. Trimming took 2 bases from V and 9 from J, leaving 13 bases between them. The CDR3 has 14 amino acids. The chain's CDR3 is CASSQLEVRRELFF. CDR3 bases: TGCGCCAGCAGCCAATTGGAGGTCCGACGGGAGCTGTTTTTT.

The genes are TRBV24-1 and TRBJ1-3; D not resolved. The germline gives CDR1 KGHDR, CDR2 SFDVKD. The CDR3 contains 14 residues. Trimming left V 2 bases short and J 0 bases short, with 4 bases between. For the CDR3, the DNA is TGTGCCACCAGTGATTCATCCTCTGGAAACACCATATATTTT. This gives the protein CATSDSSSGNTIYF.

This chain joins TRBV7-8 and TRBJ2-2, with D possibly being TRBD2 (6 bases). Trimming took off 2 bases at V and 4 bases at J, with 14 bases between the two ends. Germline values: CDR1 SGHVS, CDR2 FQNEAQ. The CDR3 runs to 16 residues. CDR3 nucleotide sequence: TGTGCCAGCAGCTTAAGGTTGCGGGGTAGCACCGGGGAGCTGTTTTTT. Translation gives CASSLRLRGSTGELFF.